In this sample, the clone carrying this T cell receptor (beta chain) turned up a few times. What it recognizes is unknown. This specimen comes from a study of T cells after yellow fever vaccination. TCR cDNA was made by 5'RACE template switching, adding a universal primer site and UMIs. TCRdb fed the 5' RACE reads into MiXCR, producing one record per CDR3 protein. There are roughly 250,000 distinct CDR3 sequences in the sample; over 10% occur only once, and less than 0.55% lies in the top ten. This CDR3 contains 17 residues. The germline gives CDR1 MNHEY, CDR2 SVGAGI. After removal of 4 bases from V and 1 base from J, the junction contained 4 bases not matched to a gene. Study-wide findings and caveats: Some clonotypes, a small share, were shared between CD4 and CD8 compartments.

This specimen was CD4+ T cells sorted from PBMCs, taken 45 days after the yellow fever booster vaccination. V usage is TRBV6-5 and J usage is TRBJ2-5, with 15 bases lining up with TRBD2. The sequence derives from a young man who received the YFV17D yellow fever vaccine. The CDR3 reads CASSWGLAGGPQETQYF. CDR3 sequence (DNA): TGTGCCAGCAGTTGGGGACTAGCGGGAGGACCCCAAGAGACCCAGTACTTC.